Below are 20 T cell receptor beta chains sequenced from a single sample in a study of T cells after yellow fever vaccination. Each CDR3 protein is one row after TCRdb ran MiXCR on the 5' RACE reads. This sample carries 610,000 or so distinct CDR3 sequences, roughly an eighth of them seen once, and the ten largest clones take about 15%. The source material was PBMCs, sampled on the day of the yellow fever booster vaccination. The receptors were gathered from a man younger than 40 who received the YFV17D yellow fever vaccine.

This clonotype was observed a handful of times. The genes are TRBV20-1 and TRBJ1-1, with TRBD1 identical over 7 bases. V lost 5 bases to trimming and J lost 3 bases; unmatched junction nucleotides: 6. This CDR3 contains 13 residues. Germline V lookup: CDR1 DFQATT, CDR2 SNEGSKA (reference sequence). DNA for the CDR3: TGCAGTGCTGAGACAGGGATGTACACTGAAGCTTTCTTT. Translated, it gives CSAETGMYTEAFF.

V and J are TRBV9 and TRBJ2-7; D gene ambiguous. Trimming removed 0 bases at V and 2 bases at J, with 9 bases between. The CDR3 contains 14 residues. Germline-derived CDR1 and CDR2 are SGDLS and YYNGEE. The CDR3 region is CASSVATGAYEQYF. CDR3 sequence (DNA): TGTGCCAGCAGCGTAGCTACCGGAGCCTACGAGCAGTACTTC. The full variable domain, with the rest looked up from reference TRBV9 and TRBJ2-7, is DSGVTQTPKHLITATGQRVTLRCSPRSGDLSVYWYQQSLDQGLQFLIQYYNGEERAKGNILERFSAQQFPDLHSELNLSSLELGDSALYFCASSVATGAYEQYFGPGTRLTVT.

The V call is TRBV7-9, the J call TRBJ2-5; perhaps TRBD1 as D (6 bases). CDR3 length: 13 residues. V was shortened by 6 bases and J by 5 bases, with 13 bases between the two germline ends. Germline-derived CDR1 and CDR2 are SEHNR and FQNEAQ (reference sequence). The CDR3 loop reads CASRSGARETQYF. The CDR3 bases are TGTGCCAGCAGATCAGGGGCTCGGGAGACCCAGTACTTC. Complete variable domain (other parts from reference TRBV7-9 and TRBJ2-5): DTGVSQNPRHKITKRGQNVTFRCDPISEHNRLYWYRQTLGQGPEFLTYFQNEAQLEKSRLLSDRFSAERPKGSFSTLEIQRTEQGDSAMYLCASRSGARETQYFGPGTRLLVL.

A few counts support this clonotype. V is TRBV20-1 and J is TRBJ2-1, with D possibly being TRBD2 (5 bases). Trimming shortened V by 6 bases and J by 8 bases, and 17 bases separated the two germline ends. This CDR3 comprises 13 residues. Germline values: CDR1 DFQATT, CDR2 SNEGSKA (reference sequence). The CDR3 reads CSATVLAGYEQFF. The CDR3 DNA is TGCAGTGCAACCGTTCTAGCAGGCTATGAGCAGTTCTTC.

This clonotype showed up just a few times. The rearrangement joins TRBV10-2 to TRBJ2-1, with D tentatively TRBD2 (6 bases). The CDR3 has 12 amino acids. Germline V gene lookup returns CDR1 WSHSY and CDR2 SAAADI. V was pared by 8 bases and J by 10 bases, with 15 bases between. CDR3 region: CASSGQSGEQFF. CDR3 bases: TGCGCCAGCTCCGGTCAGAGCGGGGAGCAGTTCTTC.

In this sample, this clonotype turned up many times. The rearrangement links TRBV7-2 to TRBJ2-2; D gene ambiguous. CDR1 and CDR2 (germline): SGHTA, FQGNSA. This CDR3 spans 12 amino acids. V lost 8 bases to trimming and J lost 4 bases, with 8 bases between them. The CDR3 DNA reads TGTGCCAGCTCAGGTGGCACCGGGGAGCTGTTTTTT. As protein: CASSGGTGELFF. Full variable domain (outside the CDR3, taken from reference TRBV7-2 and TRBJ2-2): GAGVSQSPSNKVTEKGKDVELRCDPISGHTALYWYRQSLGQGLEFLIYFQGNSAPDKSGLPSDRFSAERTGGSVSTLTIQRTQQEDSAVYLCASSGGTGELFFGEGSRLTVL.

A few counts support this clonotype. This chain joins TRBV5-1 and TRBJ2-2; 8 bases fit TRBD2. This CDR3 has 16 amino acids. Germline lookup yields CDR1 SGHRS and CDR2 YFSETQ. Trimming removed 6 bases from V and 5 bases from J; junction bases left unmatched: 12. The CDR3 is CASTDQAGVRTGELFF. CDR3 in DNA: TGCGCCAGCACTGATCAAGCGGGAGTGAGGACCGGGGAGCTGTTTTTT.

This clonotype was counted ten times or more. This chain uses TRBV10-3 with TRBJ2-1; 8 bases line up with TRBD1. The CDR3 loop spans 16 amino acids. Germline-derived CDR1 and CDR2 are ENHRY and SYGVKD. J was trimmed by 7 bases and V by 2 bases; bases with no gene match: 10. CDR3 nucleotides: TGTGCCATCAGTGAGACTTGGACAGGGTCAGTTAATGAGCAGTTCTTC. Amino acid sequence: CAISETWTGSVNEQFF.

This clonotype was counted between two and nine times. This chain connects TRBV24-1 to TRBJ2-2, with D uncertain. This CDR3 is 13 amino acids long. The V and J ends lost 10 bases and 6 bases respectively, with 14 bases between them. From germline, CDR1 is KGHDR and CDR2 SFDVKD. This CDR3 reads CATSLSSAGELFF. The DNA for the CDR3 is TGTGCCACAAGCCTTAGTTCTGCCGGGGAGCTGTTTTTT.

This chain connects TRBV9 to TRBJ1-5, with D unresolved. The CDR3 runs 14 residues. Trimming took off 0 bases at V and 7 bases at J, with 11 bases between the two ends. Germline values: CDR1 SGDLS, CDR2 YYNGEE. As DNA, the CDR3 is TGTGCCAGCAGCGTAGACGGTGGTGGGCAGCCCCAGCATTTT. Translating gives CASSVDGGGQPQHF. Together with reference TRBV9 and TRBJ1-5, the CDR3 gives the full variable domain: DSGVTQTPKHLITATGQRVTLRCSPRSGDLSVYWYQQSLDQGLQFLIQYYNGEERAKGNILERFSAQQFPDLHSELNLSSLELGDSALYFCASSVDGGGQPQHFGDGTRLSIL.

This chain joins TRBV11-1 and TRBJ2-3, with 7 positions matching TRBD2. The ends lost 4 bases at V and 2 bases at J; junction bases unmatched: 18. Germline assignment: CDR1 SGHAT and CDR2 FQDESV (reference sequence). The CDR3 is 19 amino acids. DNA of the CDR3: TGTGCCAGCAGCTCAACCGGCAGAGCCAGCGGGATCACCACAGATACGCAGTATTTT. Translation: CASSSTGRASGITTDTQYF.

This clonotype was seen only a few times. The V gene is TRBV20-1, the J gene TRBJ2-7; tentative D call: TRBD1 (6 bases). V gave up 6 bases and J gave up 0 bases, with 15 bases separating them. The CDR3 length is 14 residues. The V gene's germline CDR1 is DFQATT and CDR2 SNEGSKA (reference sequence). The CDR3 sequence: CSAGPQGLSYEQYF. CDR3 bases: TGCAGTGCAGGCCCCCAGGGGCTCTCCTACGAGCAGTACTTC.

This clonotype appeared a few times. V gene TRBV7-9 combines with J gene TRBJ1-1; D gene uncertain. CDR1 and CDR2 from the germline V gene are SEHNR and FQNEAQ (reference sequence). This CDR3 has 15 amino acids. Trimming pared 3 bases from V and 4 bases from J, leaving 15 bases between. The CDR3 nucleotides read TGTGCCAGCAGCTTGGCTGCCACAAGTGTCACTGAAGCTTTCTTT. It yields the protein CASSLAATSVTEAFF.

There are a few counts of this clonotype. V usage is TRBV9 and J usage is TRBJ2-1; tentative D call: TRBD1 (6 bases). This CDR3 region has 12 residues. Trimming left V 4 bases short and J 8 bases short, with 10 bases between. CDR1 and CDR2 from the germline V gene are SGDLS and YYNGEE. The CDR3 sequence is CASSSGADEQFF. The CDR3 region has the DNA TGTGCCAGCAGCTCAGGGGCTGATGAGCAGTTCTTC.

This chain connects TRBV7-2 to TRBJ2-2, with 7 nucleotides matching TRBD2. Germline V CDR1 and CDR2: SGHTA, FQGNSA. The CDR3 is 15 residues long. The trim removed 3 bases at V and 4 bases at J, leaving 5 bases unmatched. CDR3 amino acids: CASSFTPSGTGELFF. The CDR3 DNA reads TGTGCCAGCAGCTTCACCCCTAGCGGCACCGGGGAGCTGTTTTTT. The complete variable domain, with remaining parts taken from reference TRBV7-2 and TRBJ2-2, reads GAGVSQSPSNKVTEKGKDVELRCDPISGHTALYWYRQSLGQGLEFLIYFQGNSAPDKSGLPSDRFSAERTGGSVSTLTIQRTQQEDSAVYLCASSFTPSGTGELFFGEGSRLTVL.

Only a few counts were recorded for this clonotype. The chain has TRBV12-3 or TRBV12-4 and TRBJ2-2; D is undetermined. Trimming took off 3 bases at V and 2 bases at J, with 10 bases between the two ends. This CDR3 spans 15 amino acids. In DNA form, the CDR3 reads TGTGCCAGCAGTTTCCGGACCACTAACACCGGGGAGCTGTTTTTT. It specifies CASSFRTTNTGELFF.

This clonotype has more than one count but fewer than ten. The chain couples TRBV20-1 to TRBJ2-3; no reliable D call. Trimming removed 3 bases at V and 2 bases at J, with 15 bases between. This CDR3 is built from 15 residues. CDR1 and CDR2 (germline): DFQATT, SNEGSKA (reference sequence). The CDR3 region has the DNA TGCAGTGCTAGGAAACCAGCGACATCCACAGATACGCAGTATTTT. Translated, it gives CSARKPATSTDTQYF.

The J gene is TRBJ2-1, the V gene TRBV5-1; D is possibly TRBD2 (6 bases). Germline V lookup: CDR1 SGHRS, CDR2 YFSETQ. Trimming stripped 1 base from V and 4 bases from J, with 15 bases between. CDR3 size: 16 residues. The CDR3 region is CASSLSPERGYNEQFF. For the CDR3, the DNA is TGCGCCAGCAGCTTGTCCCCTGAACGGGGGTACAATGAGCAGTTCTTC.

This clonotype was found many times. The rearrangement joins TRBV3-1 to TRBJ2-1, with 7 bases matching TRBD2. J was trimmed by 6 bases and V by 4 bases; bases with no gene match: 6. This CDR3 spans 14 amino acids. The germline V gene has CDR1 LGHDT and CDR2 YNNKEL (reference sequence). The CDR3: CASSPPSGINEQFF. CDR3 in DNA: TGTGCCAGCAGCCCCCCCAGCGGGATCAATGAGCAGTTCTTC.

At least ten counts were recorded for this clonotype. The CDR3 DNA sequence: TGTGCCAGCAGTCCCCGAAAGGCGGGAGACCAAGAGACCCAGTACTTC. Its translation: CASSPRKAGDQETQYF. The gene calls are TRBV27 and TRBJ2-5; 7 bases agree with TRBD2. Germline loops: CDR1 MNHEY, CDR2 SMNVEV (reference sequence). The ends lost 5 bases at V and 0 bases at J; junction bases unmatched: 9. This CDR3 contains 16 residues.